This TCR beta chain was retrieved from a study of T cell responses to AZD1222 COVID-19 vaccine. This CDR3 comprises 17 residues. The V gene end was trimmed by 7 bases and the J gene end by 6 bases; junction bases not matched to a gene: 13. Germline V gene data show CDR1 as SGHNT and CDR2 as YYREEE (reference sequence). TCRdb's copy holds only in-frame clones and misses some; the assay was immunoSEQ multiplex PCR. Found here are 160,000 or so clones, 90% of them singletons; the top ten hold about 1.6%. This clonotype was sampled from an adult who received the AZD1222 COVID-19 vaccine. The V and J genes are TRBV5-4 and TRBJ2-2; 12 positions match TRBD2. Sequencing was performed on peripheral blood, taken 28 days after the second AZD1222 dose. Here the CDR3 reads CASRPSGGVNPAGELFF. In DNA form, the CDR3 reads TGTGCCAGCCGACCTAGCGGGGGGGTAAACCCAGCCGGGGAGCTGTTTTTT.